What follows describes a single TCR beta chain. The antigen remains unidentified. The V end was cut by 11 bases, the J end by 1 base, with 12 bases between. CDR3 length: 13 amino acids. Germline CDR1 reads SGHTA; CDR2 reads FQGNSA. The sample comes from a study of a mutant IDH1 vaccine in newly diagnosed glioma. The overall study: The treated population exhibited a male proportion of roughly 60%, a female proportion of roughly 40%, and a mean age of approximately 42 years. Study results and caveats: Pseudoprogression appears to have had no connection to changes in top peripheral T cell clonotypes.

Sample time point: week 5, during vaccination. Each dose of the vaccine consisted of 300 ug of mutant IDH1 20-mer peptide, with topical imiquimod. The table came from immunoSEQ multiplex PCR; TCRdb's copy has only in-frame clones and leaves some out. The sample includes some 33,000 clones, 56% of them seen just once. The sample was PBMCs, taken from a glioma patient whose treatment included an IDH1 peptide vaccine. The receptor was derived from a woman under 30 with glioma. This chain joins TRBV7-2 and TRBJ2-1, with D perhaps TRBD2 (6 bases). This CDR3 reads CAVGDLSYNEQFF. CDR3 bases: TGTGCCGTCGGGGACTTGTCCTACAATGAGCAGTTCTTC.